This TCR beta chain stems from a study of CD8 T cells in ankylosing spondylitis. Study-wide results and caveats: Blood from ankylosing spondylitis patients appeared to carry a characteristic roughly 8-variant TCR beta motif. Reports say disease-linked clones showed up significantly more in matched ankylosing spondylitis synovial fluid.

The CDR3 totals 15 residues. Per germline, CDR1 SGDLS and CDR2 YYNGEE. V trimming: 3 bases; J trimming: 6 bases; junction bases outside the gene matches: 10. This clonotype has ten or more counts. Its specificity is unknown. TCRdb redid the calling of the 5' RACE reads with MiXCR, one entry per CDR3 protein. The sample yields 10,000 to 15,000 distinct CDR3 sequences, 2.8% seen once. This receptor was identified in a male donor with ankylosing spondylitis or in good health (not recorded which). The sample taken for sequencing was blood, either unsorted or a sorted T cell fraction (not recorded which). The chain joins TRBV9 to TRBJ2-7; 9 nucleotides agree with TRBD1. The CDR3: CASSATGTGPSEQYF. The CDR3 nucleotides are TGTGCCAGCAGCGCAACCGGGACAGGGCCGTCCGAGCAGTACTTC.